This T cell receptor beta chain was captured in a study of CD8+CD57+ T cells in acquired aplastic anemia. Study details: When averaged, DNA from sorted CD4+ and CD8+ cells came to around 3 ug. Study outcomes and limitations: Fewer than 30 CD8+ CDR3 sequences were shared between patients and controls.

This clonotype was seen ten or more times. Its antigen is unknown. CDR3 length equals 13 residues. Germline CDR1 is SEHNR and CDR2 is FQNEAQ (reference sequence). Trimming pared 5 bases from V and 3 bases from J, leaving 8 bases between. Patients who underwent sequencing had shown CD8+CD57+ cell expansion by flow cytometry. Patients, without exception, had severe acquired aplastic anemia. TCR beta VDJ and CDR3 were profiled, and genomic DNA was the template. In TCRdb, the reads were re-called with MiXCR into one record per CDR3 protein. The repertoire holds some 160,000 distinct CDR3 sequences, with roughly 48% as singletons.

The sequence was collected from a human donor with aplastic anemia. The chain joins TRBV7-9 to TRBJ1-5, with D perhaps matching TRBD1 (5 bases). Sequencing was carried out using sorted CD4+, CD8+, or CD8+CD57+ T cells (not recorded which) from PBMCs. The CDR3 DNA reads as TGTGCCAGCAGCCGACAGCCCAATCAGCCCCAGCATTTT. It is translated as CASSRQPNQPQHF.